The rows below give T cell receptor beta chains drawn from one sample of a study of OX40 agonist ivuxolimab in advanced cancers. TCRdb keeps only in-frame clones here, not all; method: immunoSEQ multiplex PCR. This table has some 100,000 clones, roughly 94% appearing once. The input for sequencing was CD4+ or CD8+ T cells sorted from blood, taken in a trial of the OX40 agonist ivuxolimab. These receptors all stem from an adult with an advanced solid tumor such as melanoma, head and neck, liver or kidney cancer. CDR3s include the opening cysteine and the closing phenylalanine or tryptophan. D genes are given only for firm matches. Clone size is shown for a subset of rows, as once, few, many or a class of expanded clone.

TRBV27	TRBJ2-1	TRBD1	.	TGTGCCAGCAGTTTAGGGACAGGGGTTTCCAATGAGCAGTTCTTC	CASSLGTGVSNEQFF
TRBV5-8	TRBJ2-1	TRBD2	.	TGTGCCAGCCCCCGCGGACTAGCGGGATACAATGAGCAGTTCTTC	CASPRGLAGYNEQFF
TRBV6-1	TRBJ1-5	TRBD1	once	TGTGCCAGCAGTGATGGACAGGGAGAAAATCAGCCCCAGCATTTT	CASSDGQGENQPQHF
TRBV11-2	TRBJ2-5	TRBD1	once	TGTGCCAGCAGCTTAGTCCGGACAGGGCCGCAGACCCAGTACTTC	CASSLVRTGPQTQYF
TRBV27	TRBJ1-5	TRBD1	.	TGTGCCAGCAGTTACAGGGGGAATCAGCCCCAGCATTTT	CASSYRGNQPQHF
TRBV7-9	TRBJ2-1	TRBD2	.	TGTGCCAGCAGCGTACGAGTGCGGGAGGTGTGGGATGAGCAGTTCTTC	CASSVRVREVWDEQFF
TRBV25-1	TRBJ1-2	.	.	TGTGCCAGCAGTGAACTTTCCCTGGGCTCGAACGGGTGGGGCTACACCTTC	CASSELSLGSNGWGYTF
TRBV5-8	TRBJ2-2	.	.	TGTGCCAGCAGCTTTTACCAGGGTGGCACCGGGGAGCTGTTTTTT	CASSFYQGGTGELFF
TRBV15	TRBJ2-7	.	.	TGTGCCACCAGCTCCCGATTTGGAATCGCCGGCCTCGATGACGAGCAGTACTTC	CATSSRFGIAGLDDEQYF
TRBV7-6	TRBJ2-2	.	.	TGTGCCAGCAGCTTAAGATGGCGGATGAACACCGGGGAGCTGTTTTTT	CASSLRWRMNTGELFF
TRBV10-3	TRBJ2-5	TRBD1	.	TGTGCCACCCAGGGGGAAGAGACCCAGTACTTC	CATQGEETQYF
TRBV13	TRBJ2-1	TRBD1	.	TGTGCCAGCAGCTTATACAGGGGTGAGCATGAGCAGTTCTTC	CASSLYRGEHEQFF
TRBV19	TRBJ1-1	.	.	TGTGCCAGTAGAAGGGCTACGGGGAACACTGAAGCTTTCTTT	CASRRATGNTEAFF
TRBV4-2	TRBJ2-2	.	.	TGTGCCAGCAGCCCCACGTATGGGACCTCTGACACCGGGGAGCTGTTTTTT	CASSPTYGTSDTGELFF
TRBV7-3	TRBJ2-3	.	.	TGTGCCAGCAGCTTAGGGGGGGCCACAGATACGCAGTATTTT	CASSLGGATDTQYF
TRBV6-1	TRBJ2-7	TRBD1	.	TGTGCCAGTGCGGGACAGGTCTCCTACGAGCAGTACTTC	CASAGQVSYEQYF
TRBV12-5	TRBJ2-7	.	.	TGTGCTAGTGGTTTGGCTAACTACGAGCAGTACTTC	CASGLANYEQYF
TRBV6-5	TRBJ2-2	.	.	TGTGCCAGCAGTGGGGGATACACCGGGGAGCTGTTTTTT	CASSGGYTGELFF
TRBV6-5	TRBJ1-2	.	.	TGTGCCAGCAGTTACTCGGAAGGGCTCTATGGCTACACCTTC	CASSYSEGLYGYTF
TRBV7-6	TRBJ2-1	.	once	TGTGCCAGCAGCCCGACGGGAGCCTCCTACAATGAGCAGTTCTTC	CASSPTGASYNEQFF
TRBV5-1	TRBJ1-4	TRBD1	.	TGCGCCAGCAGCTTGGCGGGGACAGGGGGGGAAAAACTGTTTTTT	CASSLAGTGGEKLFF
TRBV5-8	TRBJ2-7	.	.	TGTGCCAGCAGCGGGGGACCGCCGGACTCCTACGAGCAGTACTTC	CASSGGPPDSYEQYF
TRBV6-5	TRBJ2-1	TRBD2	once	TGTGCCAGCAGTTTTGGGACTAGCGGCTACAATGAGCAGTTCTTC	CASSFGTSGYNEQFF
TRBV7-9	TRBJ1-5	TRBD1	.	TGTGCCAGCAGCTTGGAAGGGGGCGGTCAGCCCCAGCATTTT	CASSLEGGGQPQHF
TRBV27	TRBJ2-7	TRBD2	.	TGTGCCAGCAGTTTAAGCCCTAGCGGGAATTACGAGCAGTACTTC	CASSLSPSGNYEQYF
TRBV7-9	TRBJ1-4	.	.	TGTGCCAGCAGCTCCCACAGGACTGAAAAACTGTTTTTT	CASSSHRTEKLFF
TRBV27	TRBJ2-5	.	.	TGTGCCAGCAGTTTGGGGCTAGATAAGACCCAGTACTTC	CASSLGLDKTQYF
TRBV4-1	TRBJ1-2	.	.	TGCGCCAGCAGCCAAGAAATCGCAGGGATAGGCTATGGCTACACCTTC	CASSQEIAGIGYGYTF
TRBV27	TRBJ1-1	TRBD1	.	TGTGCCAGCAGCATAGGGGGCAGTATGAACACTGAAGCTTTCTTT	CASSIGGSMNTEAFF
TRBV14	TRBJ2-1	.	.	TGTGCCAGCAGTTTTTACAGCTCCTACAATGAGCAGTTCTTC	CASSFYSSYNEQFF
TRBV13	TRBJ1-2	.	.	TGTGCCAGCAGCTTAGGGGGAGGGGCGCCCAATGGCTACACCTTC	CASSLGGGAPNGYTF
TRBV5-4	TRBJ1-1	.	.	TGTGCCAGCAGCTTGGGCGGGTCTAACACTGAAGCTTTCTTT	CASSLGGSNTEAFF
TRBV5-6	TRBJ1-1	.	.	TGTGCCAGCAGCTTGGGTTACGGGAAGTCTGAAGCTTTCTTT	CASSLGYGKSEAFF
TRBV6-5	TRBJ2-7	.	.	TGTGCCAGCAGACGCATCTCGGGAACCTACGAGCAGTACTTC	CASRRISGTYEQYF
TRBV27	TRBJ2-5	.	.	TGTGCCAGCAGTTTATTCAGGGAGGAGACCCAGTACTTC	CASSLFREETQYF
TRBV5-5	TRBJ1-5	.	.	TGTGCCAGCAGCTTGGTGATAGGGTCTCAGCCCCAGCATTTT	CASSLVIGSQPQHF
TRBV13	TRBJ2-2	TRBD2	.	TGTGCCAGCAGCCCGGGGGGACTAGCAATTGCCGGGGAGCTGTTTTTT	CASSPGGLAIAGELFF
TRBV27	TRBJ2-7	TRBD2	.	TGTGCCAGCAGTCCCGGGACTAGCGGCTCCTACGAGCAGTACTTC	CASSPGTSGSYEQYF
TRBV29-1	TRBJ2-3	TRBD2	.	TGCAGCGTTGCCCCGACTAGCGGGGGTTCCACAGATACGCAGTATTTT	CSVAPTSGGSTDTQYF
TRBV5-1	TRBJ2-7	.	.	TGCGCCAGCAGCTTGGAAGCCGGGAGCGCCTACGAGCAGTACTTC	CASSLEAGSAYEQYF
TRBV6-6	TRBJ1-1	.	.	TGTGCCAGCAGTTACCCTCACCCGGGCGTCGCTTTCTTT	CASSYPHPGVAFF
TRBV11-2	TRBJ2-7	.	.	TGTGCCAGCAGCTCCGACAACTACGAGCAGTACTTC	CASSSDNYEQYF
TRBV14	TRBJ2-3	TRBD2	.	TGTGCCAGCAGCCCCCAAGCGGGAGTTGGGATAGATACGCAGTATTTT	CASSPQAGVGIDTQYF
TRBV1	TRBJ1-2	.	.	TGCACCAGCAGCCACAACAGGGTGGATGGCTACACCTTC	CTSSHNRVDGYTF
TRBV6-1	TRBJ1-1	.	.	TGTGCCAGCAGTGAATGGACTGACATGAACACTGAAGCTTTCTTT	CASSEWTDMNTEAFF